This T cell receptor (beta chain) stems from a study of breast tumors, draining lymph nodes, adjacent tissues. Broader study findings: Most tumor T cells seemingly derive from lymph node, then expand in tumor. Tumor TCR diversity was below lymph nodes but above nontumor tissue. Data only fit, rather than demonstrated, lymph node origin of most tumor T cells.

Samples came from axillary lymph nodes draining the breast cancer. TCRdb redid the calling of the multiplex PCR reads with MiXCR, one entry per CDR3 protein. The table includes under 300,000 distinct CDR3 sequences, approximately 36% detected once. Turning to this clonotype: The target antigen is unknown.

The sequenced sample consisted of axillary lymph node tissue. The sequence came from a female donor with breast cancer. Some clones in this sample may be carry-over from other donors' samples.

CDR3 amino acids: CASSEAGRRIQYF. DNA of the CDR3: TGTGCCAGCAGTGAAGCAGGGAGGCGCATTCAGTACTTC. The chain has TRBV6-6 and TRBJ2-4; D perhaps matches TRBD2 (6 bases). Deletions cut 5 bases from V and 9 bases from J, with 14 bases between. The CDR3 is 13 amino acids. The germline V gene has CDR1 MNHNY and CDR2 SVGAGI (reference sequence).